This T cell receptor (beta chain) was sequenced for a study of radiotherapy plus CTLA-4 blockade in lung cancer. In the study overall: Patients showed objective responses in 15% to 20% of cases, and disease control was achieved by approximately 33%.

This clone is labeled as medium-sized (0.01 to 0.1%). The CDR3 consists of 14 residues. V lost 6 bases, J lost 1 base, and 3 bases stayed unmatched. Germline V gene lookup returns CDR1 SNHLY and CDR2 FYNNEI. Here immunoSEQ multiplex PCR was the method, and the copy in TCRdb shows in-frame clones only, minus some. The sample includes 40,000 to 50,000 clones, roughly 80% of them seen just once. This sequence was found in a human donor with non-small cell lung cancer who had stable disease on radiotherapy plus ipilimumab. V and J are TRBV2 and TRBJ2-5; TRBD2 matches at 9 bases. The sequencing here drew on peripheral blood, taken from a patient treated with radiotherapy plus ipilimumab. Here the CDR3 reads CASRLTSGQETQYF. The CDR3 DNA sequence: TGTGCCAGCAGACTGACTAGCGGCCAAGAGACCCAGTACTTC.